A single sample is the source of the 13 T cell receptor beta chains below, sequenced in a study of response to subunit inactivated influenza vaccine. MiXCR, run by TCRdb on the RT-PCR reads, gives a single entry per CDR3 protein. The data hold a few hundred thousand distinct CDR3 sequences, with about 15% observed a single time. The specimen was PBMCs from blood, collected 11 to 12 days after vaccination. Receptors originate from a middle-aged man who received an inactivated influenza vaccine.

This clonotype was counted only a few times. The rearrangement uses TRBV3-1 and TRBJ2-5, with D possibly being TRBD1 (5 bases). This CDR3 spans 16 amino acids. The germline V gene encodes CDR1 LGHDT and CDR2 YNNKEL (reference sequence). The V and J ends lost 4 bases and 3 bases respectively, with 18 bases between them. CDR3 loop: CASSLWGGQGKETQYF. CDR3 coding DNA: TGTGCCAGCAGCCTTTGGGGCGGACAAGGAAAAGAGACCCAGTACTTC.

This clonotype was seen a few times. CDR3 in amino acids: CASSVGDFSGRRYEQYF. For the CDR3, the DNA is TGTGCCAGCAGCGTAGGGGACTTTAGCGGGAGAAGATACGAGCAGTACTTC. The chain combines TRBV9 with TRBJ2-7; 9 bases agree with TRBD2. Germline V gene data show CDR1 as SGDLS and CDR2 as YYNGEE. The V gene end was trimmed by 0 bases and the J gene end by 4 bases; junction bases not matched to a gene: 11. This CDR3 is built from 17 residues.

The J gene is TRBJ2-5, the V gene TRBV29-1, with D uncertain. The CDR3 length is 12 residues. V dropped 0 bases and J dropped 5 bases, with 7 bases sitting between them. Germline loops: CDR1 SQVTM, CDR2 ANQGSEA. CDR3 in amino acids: CSVEESRETQYF. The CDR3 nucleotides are TGCAGCGTTGAAGAGAGCCGTGAGACCCAGTACTTC.

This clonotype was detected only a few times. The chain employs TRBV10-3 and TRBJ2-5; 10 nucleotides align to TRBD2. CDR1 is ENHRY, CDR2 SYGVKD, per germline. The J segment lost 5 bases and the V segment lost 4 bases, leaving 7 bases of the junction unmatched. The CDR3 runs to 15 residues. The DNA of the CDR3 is TGTGCCATCAGTGGTAAAACTAGCGGGGCGGAGACCCAGTACTTC. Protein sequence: CAISGKTSGAETQYF.

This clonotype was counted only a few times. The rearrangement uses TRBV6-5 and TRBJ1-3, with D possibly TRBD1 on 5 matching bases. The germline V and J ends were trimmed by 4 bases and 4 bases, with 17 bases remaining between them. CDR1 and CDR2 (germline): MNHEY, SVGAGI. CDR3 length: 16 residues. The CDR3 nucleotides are TGTGCCAGCAGTTCCCATCGTCTAGGGGACGGAAACACCATATATTTT. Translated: CASSSHRLGDGNTIYF.

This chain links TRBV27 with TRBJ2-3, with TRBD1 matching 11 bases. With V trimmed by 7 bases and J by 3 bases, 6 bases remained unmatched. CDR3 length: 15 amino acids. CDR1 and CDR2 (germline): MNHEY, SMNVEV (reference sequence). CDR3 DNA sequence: TGTGCCAGCACCTCCGGGACAGGGGGAACAGATACGCAGTATTTT. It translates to CASTSGTGGTDTQYF.

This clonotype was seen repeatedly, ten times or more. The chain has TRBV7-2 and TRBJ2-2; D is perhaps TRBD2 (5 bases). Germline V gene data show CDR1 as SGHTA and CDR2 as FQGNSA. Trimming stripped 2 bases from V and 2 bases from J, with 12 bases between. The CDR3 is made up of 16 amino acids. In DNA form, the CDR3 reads TGTGCCAGCAGCTTAAGTATGAGCGGTAACACCGGGGAGCTGTTTTTT. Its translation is CASSLSMSGNTGELFF.

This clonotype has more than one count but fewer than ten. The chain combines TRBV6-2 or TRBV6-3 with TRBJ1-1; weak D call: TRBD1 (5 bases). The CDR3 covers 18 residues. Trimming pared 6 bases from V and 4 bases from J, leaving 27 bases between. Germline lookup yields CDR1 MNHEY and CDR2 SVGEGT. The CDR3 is CASSSYRGQGGHGTEAFF. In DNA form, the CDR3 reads TGTGCCAGCAGCTCCTATCGAGGGCAGGGAGGTCACGGCACTGAAGCTTTCTTT.

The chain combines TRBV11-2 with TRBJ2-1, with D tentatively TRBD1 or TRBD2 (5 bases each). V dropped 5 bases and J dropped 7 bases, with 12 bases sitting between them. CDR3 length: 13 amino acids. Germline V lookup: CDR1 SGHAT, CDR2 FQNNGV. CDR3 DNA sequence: TGTGCCAGCAGCCGTGGGACCCAGAATGAGCAGTTCTTC. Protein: CASSRGTQNEQFF.

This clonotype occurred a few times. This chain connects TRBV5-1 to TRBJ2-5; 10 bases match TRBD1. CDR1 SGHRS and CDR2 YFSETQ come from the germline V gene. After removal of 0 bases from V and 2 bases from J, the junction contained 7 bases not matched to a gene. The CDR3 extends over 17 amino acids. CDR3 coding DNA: TGCGCCAGCAGCTTGGGACAGGGGGCAACTAAACAAGAGACCCAGTACTTC. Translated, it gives CASSLGQGATKQETQYF.

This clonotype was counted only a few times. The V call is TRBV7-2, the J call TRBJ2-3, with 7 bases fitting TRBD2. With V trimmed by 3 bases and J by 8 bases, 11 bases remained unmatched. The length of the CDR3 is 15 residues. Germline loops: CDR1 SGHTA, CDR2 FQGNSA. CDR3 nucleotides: TGTGCCAGCAGCTTTTGGGACGGGGGGTTGGGTACGCAGTATTTT. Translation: CASSFWDGGLGTQYF.

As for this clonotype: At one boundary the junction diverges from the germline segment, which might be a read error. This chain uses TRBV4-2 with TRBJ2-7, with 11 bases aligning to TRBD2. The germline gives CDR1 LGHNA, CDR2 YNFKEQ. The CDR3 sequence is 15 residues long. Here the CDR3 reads CASTQNSGRGLKQYF. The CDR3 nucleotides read TGTGCCAGCACCCAAAATAGCGGGAGGGGCCTCAAGCAGTACTTC.

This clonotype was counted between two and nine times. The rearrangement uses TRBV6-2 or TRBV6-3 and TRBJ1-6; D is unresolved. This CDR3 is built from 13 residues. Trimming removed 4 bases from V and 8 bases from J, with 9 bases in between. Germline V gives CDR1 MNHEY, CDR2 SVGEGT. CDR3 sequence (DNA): TGTGCCAGCAGTTCCTTAGAGGATTCACCCCTCCACTTT. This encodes CASSSLEDSPLHF.